This passage covers 20 T cell receptor beta chains from one sample sequenced in a study of T cells in Graves' hyperthyroidism and ophthalmopathy (dated by TCRdb to between 2018 and 2020). The library was produced with multiplex PCR. Sequencing took place on an Illumina HiSeq 2000. Amplification of TCR beta CDR3 regions was carried out from RNA transcripts. The first round of RT-PCR for the TCR CDR3 was performed with the HTBI primer set and the Qiagen OneStep RT-PCR kit. TCRdb reprocessed the public reads (quality trimming at Q25 with fastp, clone calling with MiXCR) and kept in-frame beta chains. For every CDR3 protein sequence, its rows merge into one entry that carries the most common genes and DNA. This sample has about 560,000 distinct CDR3 sequences in its table, and around 17% of those were observed once. The ten top clones hold about 18% of the sample. Sequencing was carried out using blood. All receptors come from a woman aged 18-30 years with Graves' hyperthyroidism.

The rearrangement joins TRBV19 to TRBJ1-1; 7 nucleotides agree with TRBD1. The germline V gene has CDR1 LNHDA and CDR2 SQIVND (reference sequence). There are 13 residues in the CDR3. After removal of 8 bases from V and 1 base from J, the junction contained 4 bases not matched to a gene. This chain's CDR3 is CASRQGANTEAFF. The CDR3 bases are TGTGCCAGTCGACAGGGCGCGAACACTGAAGCTTTCTTT.

There are many counts of this clonotype. The chain carries TRBV20-1 and TRBJ2-3; the match to TRBD2 covers 13 bases. CDR1 and CDR2 from the germline V gene are DFQATT and SNEGSKA (reference sequence). Trimming cost V 6 bases and J 6 bases; bases outside gene matches: 12. This CDR3 is 16 amino acids long. The CDR3 nucleotides are TGCAGTGCCTGTCCCGGACTAGCGGGGGCGGGGGATACGCAGTATTTT. Translating it yields CSACPGLAGAGDTQYF.

This chain uses TRBV18 with TRBJ2-2; TRBD2 is a possible D gene (5 bases). The germline V gene encodes CDR1 KGHSH and CDR2 LQKENI. V lost 2 bases and J 5 bases, leaving 18 bases between the germline ends. There are 17 residues in the CDR3. CDR3 bases: TGTGCCAGCTCACCAGGACTTTTTGTTAGTGTGACCGGGGAGCTGTTTTTT. Its translation is CASSPGLFVSVTGELFF.

This chain links TRBV20-1 with TRBJ2-2, with D possibly TRBD1 on 6 matching bases. The ends were cut back, 4 bases at V and 0 bases at J, with 12 bases in the middle. Germline CDR1 is DFQATT and CDR2 is SNEGSKA (reference sequence). This CDR3 has 15 amino acids. CDR3 bases: TGCAGTGCTACCAAACAGGGCGCGAACACCGGGGAGCTGTTTTTT. Protein: CSATKQGANTGELFF.

This clonotype was recorded at least ten times. The J gene is TRBJ2-3, the V gene TRBV4-3; D is unclear. The V end was cut by 4 bases, the J end by 4 bases, with 21 bases between. There are 17 residues in the CDR3. Per germline, CDR1 LGHNA and CDR2 YSLEER. CDR3 in DNA: TGCGCCAGCAGCCCATCAAGTCACCCACCGATAGCAGATACGCAGTATTTT. This codes for CASSPSSHPPIADTQYF.

In this sample, this clonotype turned up many times. The CDR3 reads CASSVGTGRMNTEAFF. CDR3 coding DNA: TGCGCCAGCAGCGTCGGGACAGGGCGGATGAACACTGAAGCTTTCTTT. This rearrangement joins TRBV5-1 to TRBJ1-1; 9 nucleotides match TRBD1. CDR1 is SGHRS and CDR2 is YFSETQ in the germline V gene. V lost 4 bases and J lost 0; bases outside the gene matches: 7. CDR3 length: 16 amino acids.

The sample holds many counts of this clonotype. This chain connects TRBV5-5 to TRBJ2-7; D gene ambiguous. Per germline, CDR1 SGHKS and CDR2 YYEKEE (reference sequence). Deletions cut 0 bases from V and 0 bases from J, with 7 bases between. This CDR3 has 14 amino acids. CDR3 bases: TGTGCCAGCAGCTTGGTTGTTAGCTCCTACGAGCAGTACTTC. It codes for CASSLVVSSYEQYF.

The chain uses TRBV20-1 and TRBJ2-5, with TRBD1 identical over 7 bases. The V and J ends lost 0 bases and 4 bases, in that order; junction bases with no gene match: 8. CDR1 is DFQATT and CDR2 is SNEGSKA in the germline V gene (reference sequence). The CDR3 is made up of 15 amino acids. CDR3 DNA: TGCAGTGCTAGAGATAACAGGGGATGGGGAGAGACCCAGTACTTC. It specifies CSARDNRGWGETQYF.

This clonotype was seen at least ten times. The J gene is TRBJ2-1, the V gene TRBV29-1, with 7 bases identical to TRBD1. The germline V gene has CDR1 SQVTM and CDR2 ANQGSEA. This CDR3 comprises 13 residues. Unmatched junction bases numbered 3, after V lost 0 bases and J lost 7 bases. DNA for the CDR3: TGCAGCGTTGAAGAGGGACAGTGGAATGAGCAGTTCTTC. It codes for CSVEEGQWNEQFF.

There are many counts of this clonotype. The chain carries TRBV11-2 and TRBJ1-2, with 9 bases matching TRBD1. Germline V gene data show CDR1 as SGHAT and CDR2 as FQNNGV. The J segment lost 5 bases and the V segment lost 3 bases, leaving 7 bases of the junction unmatched. The CDR3 is 15 amino acids. This chain's CDR3 is CASSLPRTGVYGYTF. The CDR3, as DNA: TGTGCCAGCAGCTTGCCCCGGACAGGGGTGTATGGCTACACCTTC. The variable domain in full, with the rest retrieved from reference TRBV11-2 and TRBJ1-2, is EAGVAQSPRYKIIEKRQSVAFWCNPISGHATLYWYQQILGQGPKLLIQFQNNGVVDDSQLPKDRFSAERLKGVDSTLKIQPAKLEDSAVYLCASSLPRTGVYGYTFGSGTRLTVV.

This clonotype was seen repeatedly, ten times or more. This chain joins TRBV6-2 or TRBV6-3 and TRBJ1-2; D is possibly TRBD1 (5 bases). Looked up from germline, CDR1 is MNHEY and CDR2 is SVGEGT. The CDR3 sequence is 14 residues long. Trimming left V 6 bases short and J 4 bases short, with 15 bases between. The CDR3 is CASRFPGTRYGYTF. The CDR3 coding sequence is TGTGCCAGCAGATTCCCCGGGACCCGCTATGGCTACACCTTC.

This clonotype was found a few times. The chain recombines TRBV12-3 or TRBV12-4 with TRBJ1-5, with D perhaps matching TRBD1 (6 bases). The CDR3 totals 13 residues. Trimming shortened V by 7 bases and J by 3 bases, and 10 bases separated the two germline ends. The CDR3 DNA follows: TGTGCCAGCACCCGGGACATCAATCAGCCCCAGCATTTT. This codes for CASTRDINQPQHF.

The CDR3 loop is CASSFTGPNTEAFF. The CDR3, as DNA: TGCGCCAGCAGCTTCACAGGGCCGAACACTGAAGCTTTCTTT. The chain joins TRBV5-1 to TRBJ1-1; possibly TRBD1 for D (6 bases). The CDR3 extends over 14 amino acids. In germline, CDR1 is SGHRS, CDR2 YFSETQ. V shed 2 bases and J shed 1 base, with 9 bases lying between them.

V usage is TRBV2 and J usage is TRBJ2-1; D uncertain. V dropped 5 bases and J dropped 6 bases, with 8 bases sitting between them. CDR1 is SNHLY and CDR2 is FYNNEI in the germline V gene. The CDR3 totals 12 residues. CDR3 sequence reads: CASSPVFNEQFF. CDR3 coding DNA: TGTGCCAGCAGTCCAGTTTTCAATGAGCAGTTCTTC.

The rearrangement joins TRBV20-1 to TRBJ1-3, with a tentative D call TRBD1 (6 bases). Trimming left V 2 bases short and J 2 bases short, with 13 bases between. Germline-derived CDR1 and CDR2 are DFQATT and SNEGSKA (reference sequence). The CDR3 is 15 residues long. The CDR3 nucleotides read TGCAGTGCTAGAAACCGGGGGGCGGCTGGAAACACCATATATTTT. The encoded protein is CSARNRGAAGNTIYF.

This clonotype was observed a few times. This chain joins TRBV5-1 and TRBJ2-7; TRBD2 matches at 11 bases. Trimming at V came to 5 bases and at J to 2 bases, leaving 3 bases not matched to a gene. The CDR3 contains 14 residues. The germline gives CDR1 SGHRS, CDR2 YFSETQ. CDR3 region: CASSSGRETYEQYF. Here the CDR3 DNA reads TGCGCCAGCAGTAGCGGGAGGGAAACCTACGAGCAGTACTTC.

This clonotype was seen a handful of times. The chain is built from TRBV5-5 and TRBJ1-5; D is unresolved. Trimming removed 4 bases from V and 1 base from J, with 15 bases in between. CDR1 and CDR2 (germline): SGHKS, YYEKEE (reference sequence). There are 16 residues in the CDR3. The CDR3 bases are TGTGCCAGCAGCCCCTACGCGGTCTTGAGCAATCAGCCCCAGCATTTT. It yields the protein CASSPYAVLSNQPQHF.

Many counts were recorded for this clonotype. The genes are TRBV6-2 or TRBV6-3 and TRBJ2-1; the D gene is possibly TRBD1 (5 bases). This CDR3 region has 16 residues. The V gene's germline CDR1 is MNHEY and CDR2 SVGEGT. Trimming stripped 2 bases from V and 3 bases from J, with 14 bases between. As DNA, the CDR3 is TGTGCCAGCAGTTACGTGTACAGGCAACTCTACAATGAGCAGTTCTTC. Its translation: CASSYVYRQLYNEQFF.

The chain couples TRBV20-1 to TRBJ2-5; perhaps TRBD2 as D (6 bases). The CDR3 loop spans 12 amino acids. Trimming removed 3 bases at V and 4 bases at J, with 9 bases between. Germline V gene data show CDR1 as DFQATT and CDR2 as SNEGSKA (reference sequence). The CDR3 here is CSASRGLETQYF. For the CDR3, the DNA is TGCAGTGCTAGCCGGGGGTTAGAGACCCAGTACTTC.

In this sample, this clonotype turned up many times. V and J are TRBV12-3 or TRBV12-4 and TRBJ2-3, with 7 bases matching TRBD2. The CDR3 sequence is 16 residues long. The V segment lost 1 base and the J segment 0 bases; nucleotides outside the gene matches: 4. CDR3 residues: CASSLELAVSTDTQYF. The CDR3 DNA is TGTGCCAGCAGTTTAGAGCTAGCGGTTAGCACAGATACGCAGTATTTT.